This TCR beta chain was identified during a study of T cells expressing NK-cell markers. Germline assignment: CDR1 SNHLY and CDR2 FYNNEI. This CDR3 has 14 residues. Study-wide points: One observes that, in several donors, these clonotypes were also the leading ones within the CD3+CD56-NKG2C+ fraction.

With respect to this clonotype: Antigen: not known.

What made the TCR beta cDNA was 5'RACE template switching with UMIs. TCRdb re-called the 5' RACE reads; one entry per CDR3 protein, DNA not given. The repertoire table contains 500,000 or so distinct CDR3 sequences. The sequence derives from a man younger than 35 in good health. Sequenced input: blood T cells: a sorted CD56 or NKG2C T cell subset, CD4+ or CD8+ T cells, or bulk PBMC T cells (not recorded which). The chain employs TRBV2 and TRBJ2-3; the D call of TRBD2 rests on TCRdb alone, since no DNA is present to check it. The CDR3 reads CASRGLVATDTQYF.